This T cell receptor (beta chain) was identified during a study of blood T cell repertoires in COVID-19. About the research overall: Specimens from acute and convalescent COVID-19 originated in the United States, Italy and Spain. Sample material is recorded as cDNA or gDNA derived from T cells, B-cell-depleted T cells, or PBMCs.

Germline lookup yields CDR1 SGHAT and CDR2 FQNNGV. This CDR3 is built from 16 residues. V gave up 3 bases and J gave up 7 bases; unmatched junction bases: 9. Participants, 18 to 89 years old, spanned fewer than 25 US areas. Participants' reported clinical history set cohort assignment. Some clones are missing from TCRdb's copy, which holds only in-frame ones; the method was immunoSEQ multiplex PCR. This table has 150,000 to 200,000 clones, around 73% appearing once. Specimen: PBMCs or T cells enriched from blood (not recorded which). The rearrangement links TRBV11-2 to TRBJ2-4, with 10 bases identical to TRBD1. The source of this sequence is a woman aged 45-65 years who had recovered from COVID-19. CDR3 DNA: TGTGCCAGCAGCTTTTCCCAAGGGGGACAGGGGAACATTCAGTACTTC. This sequence encodes CASSFSQGGQGNIQYF.